The 18 T cell receptor beta chains below all came from one sample that was sequenced in a study of T-cell reconstitution after alpha-beta-depleted transplantation in children. The TCRbeta library was prepared with unique molecular identifiers. MiXCR, run by TCRdb on the PCR reads, gives a single entry per CDR3 protein. Here the sample spans about a million distinct CDR3 sequences, about 29% being singletons. This specimen was PBMCs, mostly from graft donor cells, taken 360 days after TCRalphabeta/CD19-depleted stem cell transplant. The receptor set was obtained from a boy less than two years old who had a stem cell transplant for SCID, so the T cells may come from the graft donor.

The chain joins TRBV6-1 to TRBJ2-3; D is possibly TRBD2 (7 bases). Germline lookup yields CDR1 MNHNS and CDR2 SASEGT. V was pared by 6 bases and J by 2 bases, with 15 bases between. The CDR3 covers 15 residues. This CDR3 is CASSRGGGDTDTQYF. CDR3 nucleotide sequence: TGTGCCAGCAGCCGCGGGGGCGGGGACACAGATACGCAGTATTTT.

This clonotype was detected many times. This chain connects TRBV6-1 to TRBJ2-3; TRBD2 agrees at 8 bases. This CDR3 contains 15 residues. Trimming cost V 6 bases and J 4 bases; bases outside gene matches: 9. The germline V gene has CDR1 MNHNS and CDR2 SASEGT. Here the CDR3 DNA reads TGTGCCAGCAGGGTAGCGGGGTGGCAGCCAGATACGCAGTATTTT. This sequence encodes CASRVAGWQPDTQYF.

This clonotype occurred many times. This rearrangement joins TRBV10-3 to TRBJ2-3; 7 nucleotides agree with TRBD1. V lost 2 bases and J lost 4; bases outside the gene matches: 3. Per germline, CDR1 ENHRY and CDR2 SYGVKD. This CDR3 has 14 amino acids. The CDR3 sequence is CAISERQGADTQYF. The CDR3 bases are TGTGCCATCAGTGAGAGGCAGGGGGCAGATACGCAGTATTTT.

This rearrangement joins TRBV11-1 to TRBJ2-7; D might be TRBD2 (5 bases). Trimming removed 2 bases from V and 0 bases from J, with 14 bases in between. The CDR3 spans 16 residues. The germline CDR1 and CDR2 sequences are SGHAT and FQDESV (reference sequence). The CDR3 loop is CASSLNGLVSSYEQYF. CDR3 in DNA: TGTGCCAGCAGCTTAAACGGACTGGTGAGCTCCTACGAGCAGTACTTC.

The chain is built from TRBV11-1 and TRBJ2-7; D is ambiguous. V was clipped by 5 bases and J by 0 bases, with 29 bases between them. Germline CDR1 reads SGHAT; CDR2 reads FQDESV (reference sequence). The CDR3 has 20 residues. This CDR3 reads CASSRLTYERLWQDSYEQYF. CDR3 DNA sequence: TGTGCCAGCAGCCGCTTAACCTATGAACGCCTTTGGCAGGACTCCTACGAGCAGTACTTC.

This chain joins TRBV18 and TRBJ2-5; TRBD2 aligns across 11 bases. With 6 bases clipped from V and 5 bases from J, the junction kept 17 bases outside the gene matches. The germline gives CDR1 KGHSH, CDR2 LQKENI. The CDR3 consists of 18 residues. CDR3 DNA: TGTGCCAGCTCTCCTCCGGGACTAGCGGCGATCGCGGGGGAGACCCAGTACTTC. This sequence encodes CASSPPGLAAIAGETQYF.

This clonotype came up many times. V and J are TRBV18 and TRBJ2-1; 11 nucleotides agree with TRBD2. The CDR3 runs 16 residues. Germline CDR1 reads KGHSH; CDR2 reads LQKENI. V dropped 6 bases and J dropped 4; count of bases not matched to a gene: 8. The CDR3 here is CASSHPGTSGYNEQFF. The CDR3 DNA reads as TGTGCCAGCTCGCATCCGGGGACTAGCGGTTACAATGAGCAGTTCTTC.

The V gene is TRBV13, the J gene TRBJ2-1; 7 nucleotides agree with TRBD1. Trimming cost V 3 bases and J 6 bases; bases outside gene matches: 14. The CDR3 sequence is 17 residues long. The germline V gene encodes CDR1 PRHDT and CDR2 FYEKMQ (reference sequence). In nucleotides, the CDR3 is TGTGCCAGCAGCTTGGTTCTAGGGGGCCCTGGGGGCAATGAGCAGTTCTTC. The encoded protein is CASSLVLGGPGGNEQFF.

This chain joins TRBV5-1 and TRBJ2-7; D remains unclear. Germline V gene data show CDR1 as SGHRS and CDR2 as YFSETQ. The CDR3 is 14 residues long. Trimming shortened V by 0 bases and J by 1 base, and 8 bases separated the two germline ends. DNA for the CDR3: TGCGCCAGCAGCTTGGGGGTGTTATCCTACGAGCAGTACTTC. This encodes CASSLGVLSYEQYF.

This chain uses TRBV20-1 with TRBJ1-5, with D uncertain. The CDR3 is 14 residues long. V was cut by 3 bases and J by 7 bases, with 16 bases left in between. The germline V gene encodes CDR1 DFQATT and CDR2 SNEGSKA (reference sequence). The CDR3 DNA reads TGCAGTGCTAGGGACTCTCGGGTGGGACAGCCCCAGCATTTT. This codes for CSARDSRVGQPQHF.

There are a few counts of this clonotype. The chain carries TRBV12-3 or TRBV12-4 and TRBJ2-4; no firm D call. The CDR3 is 17 amino acids. Between the trimmed V and J ends, which lost 5 bases and 0 bases, there was a span of 17 bases. In nucleotides, the CDR3 is TGTGCCAGCAGTCCCCAAGGAAGCACCGTAGCCAAAAACATTCAGTACTTC. Its translation is CASSPQGSTVAKNIQYF.

The gene calls are TRBV25-1 and TRBJ1-4, with D perhaps TRBD1 (6 bases). This CDR3 comprises 15 residues. The V end was cut by 2 bases, the J end by 5 bases, with 12 bases between. Germline V gene data show CDR1 as MGHDK and CDR2 as SYGVNS. The CDR3 reads CASSEMGGPNEKLFF. The CDR3 bases are TGTGCCAGCAGTGAAATGGGGGGGCCCAATGAAAAACTGTTTTTT.

This clonotype was counted a few times. The CDR3 region has the DNA TGTGCCAGCAGCTCGAGTGTCGGTAGAGGGCACACCGGGGAGCTGTTTTTT. Protein: CASSSSVGRGHTGELFF. This sequence joins TRBV9 and TRBJ2-2; D is possibly TRBD2 (5 bases). Trimming removed 4 bases from V and 3 bases from J, with 19 bases in between. Germline lookup yields CDR1 SGDLS and CDR2 YYNGEE. CDR3 size: 17 residues.

J is TRBJ2-1 and V is TRBV6-1; TRBD1 aligns across 11 bases. This CDR3 contains 15 residues. V shed 6 bases and J 6 bases; nucleotides not matched to a gene: 7. Germline CDR1 MNHNS, CDR2 SASEGT. The CDR3 coding sequence is TGTGCCAGCAGGTCGGGAGGGACAGGGGGCAATGAGCAGTTCTTC. This encodes CASRSGGTGGNEQFF.

This chain connects TRBV28 to TRBJ2-1, with 7 bases that match TRBD1. Germline CDR1 reads MDHEN; CDR2 reads SYDVKM. V was pared by 4 bases and J by 10 bases, with 4 bases of the junction left unmatched. CDR3 length: 12 residues. The CDR3 loop reads CASSSDREEQFF. CDR3 sequence (DNA): TGTGCCAGCAGTTCAGACAGGGAAGAGCAGTTCTTC.

V and J are TRBV20-1 and TRBJ2-3; perhaps TRBD2 as D (5 bases). V was shortened by 5 bases and J by 11 bases, with 14 bases between the two germline ends. The CDR3 sequence is 11 residues long. The germline CDR1 and CDR2 sequences are DFQATT and SNEGSKA (reference sequence). CDR3 nucleotide sequence: TGCAGTGCTGAAACGAGCGGAGGGCAGTATTTT. Residues: CSAETSGGQYF.

The chain links TRBV10-3 to TRBJ2-5, with 13 bases fitting TRBD2. Per germline, CDR1 ENHRY and CDR2 SYGVKD. This CDR3 is 15 amino acids long. Losses at the gene ends were 6 bases for V and 4 bases for J; bases not matched to a gene: 5. CDR3 in amino acids: CAISGLAGESETQYF. The CDR3, as DNA: TGTGCCATCAGCGGACTAGCGGGGGAGTCAGAGACCCAGTACTTC.

The table lists this clonotype with a few counts. The chain uses TRBV7-6 and TRBJ2-7, with a tentative D call TRBD2 (6 bases). CDR3 length: 13 amino acids. From germline, CDR1 is SGHVS and CDR2 FNYEAQ. V was shortened by 0 bases and J by 9 bases, with 12 bases between the two germline ends. This chain's CDR3 is CASSLAKAGVQYF. The CDR3 nucleotides read TGTGCCAGCAGCTTAGCGAAAGCGGGCGTGCAGTACTTC.